This TCR beta chain was profiled in a study of blood T cell repertoires in COVID-19. Whole-study context: There were acute and convalescent COVID-19 samples, and they came from the United States, Italy and Spain.

Participant reports of clinical history set cohort assignment. The germline CDR1 and CDR2 sequences are MNHEY and SVGEGT. This CDR3 comprises 14 residues. V lost 4 bases and J lost 2; bases outside the gene matches: 3. Generated by immunoSEQ multiplex PCR, the TCRdb table keeps only in-frame clones and is missing some. The sample contains around 160,000 clones, 84% of which appear only once. This rearrangement joins TRBV6-2 or TRBV6-3 to TRBJ2-7, with TRBD1 matching over 9 bases. The sequence derives from a woman between 45 and 60 years old who had been exposed to COVID-19. The sample comprised PBMCs or T cells enriched from blood (not recorded which). The CDR3 here is CASSSGQGTYEQYF. The DNA of the CDR3 is TGTGCCAGCAGTTCGGGACAGGGTACCTACGAGCAGTACTTC.